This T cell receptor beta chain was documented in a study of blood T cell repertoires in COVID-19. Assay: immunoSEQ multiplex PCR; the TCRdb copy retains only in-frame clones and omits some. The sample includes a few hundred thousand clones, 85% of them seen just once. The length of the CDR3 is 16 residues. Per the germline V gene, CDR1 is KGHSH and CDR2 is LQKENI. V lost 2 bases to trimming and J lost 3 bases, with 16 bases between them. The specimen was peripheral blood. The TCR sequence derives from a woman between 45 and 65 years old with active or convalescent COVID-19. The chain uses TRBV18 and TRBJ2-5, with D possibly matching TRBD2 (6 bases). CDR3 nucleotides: TGTGCCAGCTCACCAGAATACGGGGCGGGAAAAGAGACCCAGTACTTC. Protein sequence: CASSPEYGAGKETQYF. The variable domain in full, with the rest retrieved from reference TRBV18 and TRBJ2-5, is NAGVMQNPRHLVRRRGQEARLRCSPMKGHSHVYWYRQLPEEGLKFMVYLQKENIIDESGMPKERFSAEFPKEGPSILRIQQVVRGDSAAYFCASSPEYGAGKETQYFGPGTRLLVL.